This T cell receptor beta chain came from a study of blood T cells in healthy people across ages. Findings of the study overall: More naive CD4+ cells and higher diversity were found in long-lived than in aged donors.

PCR was performed a second time for about 7 to 11 cycles using a sample-barcoded 5' primer and a J-beta primer mix. Researchers report that each sample yielded at least 2.5 million CDR3-containing paired-end reads. TCRdb re-derived calls from the 5' RACE reads in MiXCR, one entry per CDR3 protein. The sample yields about 1,400,000 distinct CDR3 sequences, approximately 42% seen once. The amount of total RNA extracted per sample was at least 5.5 micrograms. Germline CDR1 is MNHEY and CDR2 is SVGEGT. J gave up 15 bases and V 8 bases, and 20 bases lay outside the gene matches. This CDR3 contains 15 residues. Only a few counts were recorded for this clonotype. Its antigen remains unknown.

The sample consisted of blood. This TCR was sampled from a woman between 18 and 30 years old in good health. This chain uses TRBV6-2 or TRBV6-3 with TRBJ2-4; 9 bases line up with TRBD2. The CDR3 bases are TGTGCCAGCTCGAGGGAGCGGGAGGAGTATCGTCTGCTGTACTTC. This gives the protein CASSREREEYRLLYF.